This T cell receptor (beta chain) came from a study of a mutant IDH1 vaccine in newly diagnosed glioma. Overall study: Patients were pretreated with radiotherapy, temozolomide, or both, mostly both.

The time point here: baseline, week 1 (first vaccination visit). Indicated treatment: pre-vaccination baseline after standard-of-care therapy. Newly diagnosed WHO grade 3 or 4 IDH1-mutant, ATRX-lost astrocytomas were identified in the donors. General study results and limits: Induction of immune responses by the vaccine occurred in about 95% of patients. Pseudoprogression seemingly bore no relation to changes in top peripheral T cell clonotypes.

Sequencing used immunoSEQ multiplex PCR; TCRdb keeps in-frame clones, though not all of them. The sample holds around 63,000 clones, 80% to 95% seen once. The CDR3 is made up of 16 amino acids, end residues included. CDR1 is SEHNR and CDR2 is FQNEAQ in the germline V gene (reference sequence). This clone is a singleton in its sample. The antigen is undetermined. Because the CDR3's place on the DNA is in doubt, the DNA is left out and the CDR3 is given as listed by TCRdb. This sequence was found in a man in his forties or fifties with glioma. Sequenced here: PBMCs, sampled from a glioma patient treated with radiotherapy, temozolomide or both. V gene TRBV7-9 combines with J gene TRBJ2-3. CDR3 residues: CASSPFRFGASDTQYF.